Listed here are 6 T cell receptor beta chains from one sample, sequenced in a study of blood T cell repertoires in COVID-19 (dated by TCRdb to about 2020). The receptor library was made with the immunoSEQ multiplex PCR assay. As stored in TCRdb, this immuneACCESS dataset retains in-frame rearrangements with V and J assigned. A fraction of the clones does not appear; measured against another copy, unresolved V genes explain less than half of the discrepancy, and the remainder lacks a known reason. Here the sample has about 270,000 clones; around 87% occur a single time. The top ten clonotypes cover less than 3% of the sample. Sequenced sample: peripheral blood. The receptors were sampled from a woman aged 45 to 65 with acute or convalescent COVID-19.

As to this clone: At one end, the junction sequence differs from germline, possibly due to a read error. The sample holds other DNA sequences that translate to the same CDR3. Written as DNA, the CDR3 is TGTGCCAGCAGTTTAGACAGGGCCTACGAGCAGTACTTC. It translates to CASSLDRAYEQYF. This chain uses TRBV7-9 with TRBJ2-7; 7 bases are shared with TRBD1. This CDR3 is 13 amino acids long. Per the germline V gene, CDR1 is SEHNR and CDR2 is FQNEAQ (reference sequence).

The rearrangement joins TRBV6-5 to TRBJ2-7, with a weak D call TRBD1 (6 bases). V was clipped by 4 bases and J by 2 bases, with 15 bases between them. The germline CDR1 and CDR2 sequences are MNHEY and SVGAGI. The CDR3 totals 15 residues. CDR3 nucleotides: TGTGCCAGCAGTTGGGGATTACAGGGAGCCTACGAGCAGTACTTC. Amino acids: CASSWGLQGAYEQYF.

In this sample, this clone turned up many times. The CDR3 is CAISGTGNYGYTF. The CDR3 DNA follows: TGTGCCATCAGTGGGACAGGGAACTATGGCTACACCTTC. The chain joins TRBV10-3 to TRBJ1-2; 8 bases map to TRBD1. The germline V gene encodes CDR1 ENHRY and CDR2 SYGVKD. V gave up 4 bases and J gave up 2 bases; unmatched junction bases: 0. This CDR3 has 13 amino acids.

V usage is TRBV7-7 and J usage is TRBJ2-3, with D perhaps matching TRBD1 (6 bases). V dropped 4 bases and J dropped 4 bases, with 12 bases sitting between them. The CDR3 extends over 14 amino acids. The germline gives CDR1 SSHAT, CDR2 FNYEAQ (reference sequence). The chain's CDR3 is CASSSLQGSDTQYF. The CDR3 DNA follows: TGTGCCAGCAGCTCCCTACAGGGTTCAGATACGCAGTATTTT.

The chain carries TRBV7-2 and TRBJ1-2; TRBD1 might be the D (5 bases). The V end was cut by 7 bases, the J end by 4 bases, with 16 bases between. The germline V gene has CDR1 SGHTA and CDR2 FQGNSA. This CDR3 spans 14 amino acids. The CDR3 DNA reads TGTGCCAGCACTCTCCAGGGAAGGGGCTATGGCTACACCTTC. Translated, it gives CASTLQGRGYGYTF.

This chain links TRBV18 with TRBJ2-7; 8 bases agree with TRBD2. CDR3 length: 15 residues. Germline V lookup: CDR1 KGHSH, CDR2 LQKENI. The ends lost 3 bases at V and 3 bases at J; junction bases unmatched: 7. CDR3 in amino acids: CASSPGLASNYEQYF. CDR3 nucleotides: TGTGCCAGCTCACCTGGACTAGCTTCTAACTACGAGCAGTACTTC.